The 22 T cell receptor beta chains below all came from one sample that was sequenced in a study of T cell responses to AZD1222 COVID-19 vaccine. The protocol was immunoSEQ multiplex PCR, while the TCRdb copy is restricted to in-frame clones and leaves out a portion. The sample has roughly 97,000 clones, about nine tenths seen once. Here the sequenced sample was peripheral blood, taken 28 days after the second dose of the MenACWY control vaccine. The receptors were sampled from an adult who received the MenACWY meningococcal vaccine as a control.

The sample holds one count of this clone. The V and J genes are TRBV4-1 and TRBJ1-4; no firm D call. V lost 0 bases and J lost 4, with 12 bases in between. The CDR3 has 16 amino acids. From germline, CDR1 is MGHRA and CDR2 YSYEKL. The chain's CDR3 is CASSQDQATFNEKLFF. Written as DNA, the CDR3 is TGCGCCAGCAGCCAAGATCAGGCCACCTTTAATGAAAAACTGTTTTTT.

The rearrangement links TRBV19 to TRBJ1-6; weak D call: TRBD1 (6 bases). V lost 7 bases to trimming and J lost 5 bases, with 15 bases between them. Germline CDR1 LNHDA, CDR2 SQIVND (reference sequence). This CDR3 region has 15 residues. CDR3 coding DNA: TGTGCCAGTAAATCCTCGGGGGCTGATAATTCACCCCTCCACTTT. Translating it yields CASKSSGADNSPLHF.

The count of this clone is one. The V gene is TRBV19, the J gene TRBJ1-2; 9 bases match TRBD1. J was trimmed by 7 bases and V by 6 bases; bases with no gene match: 15. The CDR3 runs 16 residues. CDR1 and CDR2 from the germline V gene are LNHDA and SQIVND (reference sequence). DNA for the CDR3: TGTGCCAGTAGCCCCTCATCTCCGGGACAGGGTCGTGGCTACACCTTC. It specifies CASSPSSPGQGRGYTF.

This rearrangement joins TRBV10-3 to TRBJ2-7; 8 bases are shared with TRBD2. V lost 4 bases and J lost 2; bases outside the gene matches: 4. The germline gives CDR1 ENHRY, CDR2 SYGVKD. CDR3 length equals 14 residues. CDR3 DNA: TGTGCCATCAGTGCCGGGACTAGACCCTACGAGCAGTACTTC. Translating it yields CAISAGTRPYEQYF.

This chain joins TRBV5-8 and TRBJ2-7, with D possibly matching TRBD1 (5 bases). Germline V gives CDR1 SGHTS, CDR2 YDEGEE. The CDR3 has 16 amino acids. V was pared by 6 bases and J by 1 base, with 20 bases between. CDR3 sequence (DNA): TGTGCCAGCATTCCTATCCGAAGGACATATTCCTACGAGCAGTACTTC. Its translation: CASIPIRRTYSYEQYF.

The genes are TRBV28 and TRBJ1-4; a possible D gene is TRBD1 (5 bases). Trimming left V 2 bases short and J 3 bases short, with 7 bases between. Germline CDR1 reads MDHEN; CDR2 reads SYDVKM. The CDR3 extends over 14 amino acids. CDR3 region: CASSLGGSNEKLFF. CDR3 nucleotides: TGTGCCAGCAGTTTAGGGGGGTCTAATGAAAAACTGTTTTTT.

This chain uses TRBV18 with TRBJ2-7; D may be TRBD1 (5 bases). Per the germline V gene, CDR1 is KGHSH and CDR2 is LQKENI. Trimming cost V 3 bases and J 2 bases, with 11 bases left between them. The CDR3 has 14 amino acids. The CDR3: CASSPQTVTYEQYF. CDR3 DNA sequence: TGTGCCAGCTCACCCCAGACAGTAACCTACGAGCAGTACTTC.

This chain uses TRBV4-1 with TRBJ1-1; no firm D call. The V gene's germline CDR1 is MGHRA and CDR2 YSYEKL. The CDR3 spans 17 residues. V lost 0 bases and J 1 base, leaving 15 bases between the germline ends. The CDR3 DNA sequence: TGCGCCAGCAGCCAAGAGTGGTCTACGTCGGGGAACACTGAAGCTTTCTTT. As protein: CASSQEWSTSGNTEAFF.

The table lists this clone with a count of one. Because the CDR3's place on the DNA is in doubt, the DNA is left out and the CDR3 is given as listed by TCRdb. The CDR3 region is CASSFGAGELFF. The V and J genes are TRBV12-3 or TRBV12-4 and TRBJ2-2; the table assigns TRBD2, which was not confirmed against the DNA. The CDR3 length is 12 residues, termini included.

The genes are TRBV4-2 and TRBJ2-1; 8 bases are a match to TRBD1. The CDR3 contains 15 residues. Germline assignment: CDR1 LGHNA and CDR2 YNFKEQ. The junction had 5 bases not matched to a gene; V was cut back by 6 bases and J by 1 base. Here the CDR3 reads CASRQGEGSYNEQFF. The CDR3, as DNA: TGTGCCAGCAGACAGGGGGAAGGGTCCTACAATGAGCAGTTCTTC.

This sequence joins TRBV15 and TRBJ1-2; 7 positions match TRBD1. Per the germline V gene, CDR1 is LNHNV and CDR2 is YYDKDF (reference sequence). V was clipped by 0 bases and J by 4 bases; unmatched bases: 2. This CDR3 has 14 amino acids. CDR3 DNA sequence: TGTGCCACCAGCAGAGAGCCAGGGGGCTATGGCTACACCTTC. Protein product: CATSREPGGYGYTF.

J is TRBJ1-1 and V is TRBV5-1; 9 bases are a match to TRBD1. This CDR3 has 14 residues. CDR1 is SGHRS, CDR2 YFSETQ, per germline. J was trimmed by 1 base and V by 3 bases; bases with no gene match: 1. The chain's CDR3 is CASSWGQGNTEAFF. DNA of the CDR3: TGCGCCAGCAGCTGGGGACAGGGGAACACTGAAGCTTTCTTT.

V and J are TRBV6-2 or TRBV6-3 and TRBJ2-7, with TRBD2 matching over 8 bases. The V gene end was trimmed by 2 bases and the J gene end by 3 bases; junction bases not matched to a gene: 9. Per the germline V gene, CDR1 is MNHEY and CDR2 is SVGEGT. The CDR3 is 16 amino acids. CDR3 nucleotides: TGTGCCAGCAGTTACACACTTAGCGGGGTGAACTACGAGCAGTACTTC. This encodes CASSYTLSGVNYEQYF.

J is TRBJ2-1 and V is TRBV6-2 or TRBV6-3; 11 bases align to TRBD1. V was pared by 4 bases and J by 8 bases, with 13 bases of the junction left unmatched. CDR3 size: 17 residues. Per the germline V gene, CDR1 is MNHEY and CDR2 is SVGEGT. The CDR3 loop reads CASSSDRGRRGSDEQFF. Here the CDR3 DNA reads TGTGCCAGCAGTTCGGACAGGGGGCGCAGAGGTAGCGATGAGCAGTTCTTC.

The chain couples TRBV18 to TRBJ2-2; a possible D gene is TRBD2 (5 bases). V was pared by 2 bases and J by 0 bases, with 10 bases between. CDR1 and CDR2 from the germline V gene are KGHSH and LQKENI. The CDR3 totals 16 residues. CDR3 sequence reads: CASSPGSGANTGELFF. The CDR3 nucleotides read TGTGCCAGCTCACCAGGGAGCGGAGCGAACACCGGGGAGCTGTTTTTT.

The chain links TRBV28 to TRBJ1-6, with no clear D. Germline assignment: CDR1 MDHEN and CDR2 SYDVKM. The V end was cut by 3 bases, the J end by 8 bases, with 5 bases between. The CDR3 is made up of 12 amino acids. The CDR3: CASSFGHSPLHF. The CDR3 nucleotides read TGTGCCAGCAGTTTCGGTCATTCACCCCTCCACTTT.

This chain joins TRBV7-2 and TRBJ1-5; TRBD1 matches 10 bases. CDR1 SGHTA and CDR2 FQGNSA come from the germline V gene. CDR3 length: 14 amino acids. The V segment lost 3 bases and the J segment 6 bases; nucleotides outside the gene matches: 2. In DNA, the CDR3 is TGTGCCAGCAGCTTGACAGGGGGCCCTCAGCCCCAGCATTTT. It translates to CASSLTGGPQPQHF.

The rearrangement links TRBV21-1 to TRBJ1-2; TRBD1 reflects the table's D call only, with no check against the DNA. TRBV21-1 represents a pseudogene. CDR3 length: 17 amino acids. The DNA for the CDR3 is TGTGCCAGCAGCAAAGAAGGACAGGGAACGTCTAACTATGGCTACACCTTC. It yields the protein CASSKEGQGTSNYGYTF.

The CDR3 region is CASRGSSGNTIYF. As DNA, the CDR3 is TGTGCCAGCAGAGGCAGCTCTGGAAACACCATATATTTT. The rearrangement joins TRBV6-5 to TRBJ1-3; no clear D. V gave up 6 bases and J gave up 0 bases, with 6 bases separating them. The germline V gene encodes CDR1 MNHEY and CDR2 SVGAGI. CDR3 size: 13 residues.

The chain is built from TRBV30 and TRBJ2-3; 7 bases are shared with TRBD2. The CDR3 extends over 15 amino acids. Germline V CDR1 and CDR2: GTSNPN, SVGIG (reference sequence). The V gene end was trimmed by 2 bases and the J gene end by 2 bases; junction bases not matched to a gene: 7. This CDR3 reads CAWSPQLATTDTQYF. CDR3 nucleotide sequence: TGTGCCTGGAGTCCTCAACTAGCGACCACAGATACGCAGTATTTT.

The chain couples TRBV18 to TRBJ1-1; D gene unclear. Germline V gives CDR1 KGHSH, CDR2 LQKENI. Trimming stripped 0 bases from V and 0 bases from J, with 8 bases between. The CDR3 is made up of 15 amino acids. The CDR3 is CASSPPSSMNTEAFF. The CDR3 nucleotides read TGTGCCAGCTCACCACCGTCTAGCATGAACACTGAAGCTTTCTTT.

The chain employs TRBV27 and TRBJ2-5, with 7 bases identical to TRBD1. The CDR3 is 14 residues long. The V gene's germline CDR1 is MNHEY and CDR2 SMNVEV (reference sequence). V lost 2 bases, J lost 1 base, and 1 base stayed unmatched. CDR3 in amino acids: CASSLQGVQETQYF. DNA for the CDR3: TGTGCCAGCAGTTTACAGGGGGTCCAAGAGACCCAGTACTTC.